This TCR delta chain was profiled in a study of γδ T cells in repeated Plasmodium falciparum infection. CDR1 and CDR2 from the germline V gene are TSWWSYY and QGS. The CDR3 runs 16 residues. V gave up 6 bases and J gave up 3 bases; unmatched junction bases: 12. TCRdb reprocessed the multiplex PCR reads using CATT. This table has 50,000 or so delta-chain clones, around 1.6% appearing once. Bulk repertoires came from Vgamma9/Vdelta2+ or Vdelta2-negative gammadelta T cells flow-sorted from PBMC. In this sample, this clone turned up many times. The chain combines TRDV1 with TRDJ1; 8 bases align to TRDD3. Sequencing was performed on gamma-delta T cells from blood. The clonotype comes from a pool of human donors (malaria-infected and uninfected, not separated). CDR3 DNA sequence: TGTGCTCTTGGAGGCCCGTACTGGGGGGAGGCCGATAAACTCATCTTT. Protein product: CALGGPYWGEADKLIF.